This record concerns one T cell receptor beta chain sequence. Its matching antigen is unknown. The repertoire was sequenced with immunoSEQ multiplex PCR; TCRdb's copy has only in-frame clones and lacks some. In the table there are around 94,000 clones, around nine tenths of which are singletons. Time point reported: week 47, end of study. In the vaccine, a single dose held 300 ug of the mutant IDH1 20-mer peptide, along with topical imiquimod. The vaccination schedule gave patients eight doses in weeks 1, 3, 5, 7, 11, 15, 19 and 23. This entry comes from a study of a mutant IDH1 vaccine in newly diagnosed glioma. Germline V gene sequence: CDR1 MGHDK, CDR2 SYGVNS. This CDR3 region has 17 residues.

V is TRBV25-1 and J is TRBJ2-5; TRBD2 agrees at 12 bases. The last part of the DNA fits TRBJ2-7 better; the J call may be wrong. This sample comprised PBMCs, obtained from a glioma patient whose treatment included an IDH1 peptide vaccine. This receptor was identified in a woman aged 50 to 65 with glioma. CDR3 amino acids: CASSDWTSGETSYEQYF. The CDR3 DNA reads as TGTGCCAGCAGTGATTGGACTAGCGGGGAAACCTCCTACGAGCAGTACTTC.